This TCR beta chain was found in a study of Ad26.COV2.S vaccination and SARS-CoV-2 variants. The repertoire was sequenced with immunoSEQ multiplex PCR; TCRdb's copy has only in-frame clones and lacks some. The table lists about 350,000 clones, roughly 90% of them singletons, with approximately 5.9% in the top ten. The treatment denotes: 19 received Ad26.COV2.S at low or high dose, single or two shots; several received placebo; per-sample allocation not given. Each sample was drawn 63 days after the first injection (of vaccine or placebo). The donor's status was that of an adult aged 18-55 years in Boston. CDR1 and CDR2 from the germline V gene are MDHEN and SYDVKM. Deletions cut 4 bases from V and 2 bases from J, with 6 bases between. The CDR3 totals 13 residues.

The clonotype comes from a person aged 18-60 years who received the Ad26.COV2.S COVID-19 vaccine or a placebo. The sequenced sample was peripheral blood, obtained in a trial of Ad26.COV2.S vaccine versus placebo. The rearrangement links TRBV28 to TRBJ1-5; no definite D call. CDR3 protein: CASSWEGNQPQHF. The CDR3, as DNA: TGTGCCAGCAGTTGGGAAGGCAATCAGCCCCAGCATTTT.